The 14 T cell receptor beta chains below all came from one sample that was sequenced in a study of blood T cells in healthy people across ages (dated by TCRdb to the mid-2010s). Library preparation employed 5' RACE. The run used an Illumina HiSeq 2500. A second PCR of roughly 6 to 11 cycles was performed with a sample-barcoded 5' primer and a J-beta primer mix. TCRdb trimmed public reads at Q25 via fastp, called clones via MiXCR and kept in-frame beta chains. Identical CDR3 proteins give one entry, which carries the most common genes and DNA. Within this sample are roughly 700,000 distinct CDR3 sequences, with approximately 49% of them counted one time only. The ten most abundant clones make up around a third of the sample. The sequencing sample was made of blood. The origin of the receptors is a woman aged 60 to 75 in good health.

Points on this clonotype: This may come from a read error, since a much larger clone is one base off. In nucleotides, the CDR3 is TGTGCCACCAGTGAGGCCTCTGGGGCCAACGTCCTGACTTTC. Residues: CATSEASGANVLTF. The rearrangement links TRBV24-1 to TRBJ2-6; D is uncertain. This CDR3 is built from 14 residues. V lost 4 bases and J lost 0, with 3 bases in between. Germline assignment: CDR1 KGHDR and CDR2 SFDVKD.

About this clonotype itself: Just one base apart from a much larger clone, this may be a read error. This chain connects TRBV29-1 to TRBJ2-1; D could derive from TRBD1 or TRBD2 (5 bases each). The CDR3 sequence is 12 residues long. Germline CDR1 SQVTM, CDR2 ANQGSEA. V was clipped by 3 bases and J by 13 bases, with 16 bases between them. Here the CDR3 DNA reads TGCAGCGTTGATCTGGTGGGGGAGACCCAGTTCTTC. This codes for CSVDLVGETQFF.

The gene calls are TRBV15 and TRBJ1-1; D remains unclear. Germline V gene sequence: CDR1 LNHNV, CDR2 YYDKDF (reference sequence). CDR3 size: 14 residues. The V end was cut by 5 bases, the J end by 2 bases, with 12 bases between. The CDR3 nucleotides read TGTGCCACCAGCGTAATCGGGGTAAACACTGAAGCTTTCTTT. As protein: CATSVIGVNTEAFF.

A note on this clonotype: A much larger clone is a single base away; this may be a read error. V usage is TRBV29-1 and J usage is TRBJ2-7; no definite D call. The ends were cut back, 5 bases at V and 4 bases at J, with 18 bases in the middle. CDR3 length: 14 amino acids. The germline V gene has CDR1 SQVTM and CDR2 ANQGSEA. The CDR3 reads CSVRKPETLYEQYF. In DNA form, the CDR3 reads TGCAGCGTTCGGAAGCCCGAGACTCTTTACGAGCAGTACTTC.

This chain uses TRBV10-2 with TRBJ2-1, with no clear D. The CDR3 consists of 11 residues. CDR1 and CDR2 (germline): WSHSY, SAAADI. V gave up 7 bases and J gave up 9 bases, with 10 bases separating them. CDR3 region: CASIRNTEQFF. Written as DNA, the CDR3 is TGCGCCAGCATTCGGAACACTGAGCAGTTCTTC.

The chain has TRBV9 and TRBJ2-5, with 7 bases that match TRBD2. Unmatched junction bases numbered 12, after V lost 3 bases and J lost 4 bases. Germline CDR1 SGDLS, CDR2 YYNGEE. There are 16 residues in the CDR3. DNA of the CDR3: TGTGCCAGCAGCGGTCTAGGTGGGGGACTACCAGAGACCCAGTACTTC. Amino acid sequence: CASSGLGGGLPETQYF.

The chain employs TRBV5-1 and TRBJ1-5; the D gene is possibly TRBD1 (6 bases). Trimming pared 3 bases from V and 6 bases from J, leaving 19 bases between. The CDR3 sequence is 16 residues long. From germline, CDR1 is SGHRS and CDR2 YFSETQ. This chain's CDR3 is CASSSGDISSGQPQHF. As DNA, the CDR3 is TGCGCCAGCAGCTCGGGGGACATTTCCTCGGGTCAGCCCCAGCATTTT.

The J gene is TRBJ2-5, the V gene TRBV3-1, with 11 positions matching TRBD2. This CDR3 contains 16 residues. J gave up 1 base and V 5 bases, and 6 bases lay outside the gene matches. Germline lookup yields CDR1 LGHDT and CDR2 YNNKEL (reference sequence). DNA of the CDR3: TGTGCCAGCAGCAGAGGACTAGCGGGTCTCCAAGAGACCCAGTACTTC. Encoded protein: CASSRGLAGLQETQYF.

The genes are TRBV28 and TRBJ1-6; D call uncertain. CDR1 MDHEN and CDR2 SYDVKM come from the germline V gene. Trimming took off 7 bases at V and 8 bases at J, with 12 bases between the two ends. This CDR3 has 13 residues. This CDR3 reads CASTPQRDSPLHF. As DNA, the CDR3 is TGTGCCAGCACTCCACAGCGGGATTCACCCCTCCACTTT.

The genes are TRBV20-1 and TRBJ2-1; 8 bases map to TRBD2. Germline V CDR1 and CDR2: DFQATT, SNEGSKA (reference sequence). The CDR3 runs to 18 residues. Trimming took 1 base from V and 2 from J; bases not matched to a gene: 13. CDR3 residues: CSARVRPDTSGAYNEQFF. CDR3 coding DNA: TGCAGTGCTAGAGTGAGGCCGGACACTAGCGGAGCCTACAATGAGCAGTTCTTC.

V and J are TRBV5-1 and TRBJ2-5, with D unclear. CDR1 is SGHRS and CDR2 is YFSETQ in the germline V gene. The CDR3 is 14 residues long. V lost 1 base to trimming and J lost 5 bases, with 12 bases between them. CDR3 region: CASSLNWQVETQYF. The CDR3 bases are TGCGCCAGCAGCTTGAATTGGCAGGTGGAGACCCAGTACTTC.

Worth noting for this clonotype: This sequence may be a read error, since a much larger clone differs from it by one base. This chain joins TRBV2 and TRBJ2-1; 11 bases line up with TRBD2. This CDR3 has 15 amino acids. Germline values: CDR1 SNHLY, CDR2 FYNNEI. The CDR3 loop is CASSEGLADNNKQFF. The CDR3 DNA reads TGTGCCAGCAGCGAGGGACTAGCGGATAACAATAAGCAGTTCTTC. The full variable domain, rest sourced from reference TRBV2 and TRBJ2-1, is EPEVTQTPSHQVTQMGQEVILRCVPISNHLYFYWYRQILGQKVEFLVSFYNNEISEKSEIFDDQFSVERPDGSNFTLKIRSTKLEDSAMYFCASSEGLADNNKQFFGPGTRLTVL.

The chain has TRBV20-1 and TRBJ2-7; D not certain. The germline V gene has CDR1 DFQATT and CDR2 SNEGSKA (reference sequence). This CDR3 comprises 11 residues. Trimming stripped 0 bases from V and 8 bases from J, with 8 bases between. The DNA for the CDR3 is TGCAGTGCTAGAGAAGTAACCCAGCAGTACTTC. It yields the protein CSAREVTQQYF.

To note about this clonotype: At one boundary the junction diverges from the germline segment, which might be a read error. CDR3 in amino acids: CGAREFRTIGNEQFF. Here the CDR3 DNA reads TGCGGTGCTAGGGAATTTAGGACTATCGGCAATGAGCAGTTCTTC. The chain employs TRBV20-1 and TRBJ2-1, with TRBD2 as a possible D gene (6 bases). The CDR3 totals 15 residues. Germline-derived CDR1 and CDR2 are DFQATT and SNEGSKA (reference sequence).